This entry concerns a single T cell receptor beta chain. Antigen specificity is unknown. The data are from a study of PD-L1 blockade in urothelial cancer. Overall study context: About 85% of the roughly 29 patients comprised males who had bladder-origin urothelial cancer. Across blood samples, T cells had a median count of about 140,000.

The time point was: peripheral blood 6 weeks after treatment start. V shed 2 bases, J shed 0 bases, and the junction held 8 bases outside the gene matches. The CDR3 runs 18 residues. Germline CDR1 reads SNHLY; CDR2 reads FYNNEI. TCRdb keeps only in-frame clones here, not all; method: immunoSEQ multiplex PCR. The sample lists 40,000 to 55,000 clones; about 89% were seen once. Study-level points and caveats: Pretreatment peripheral blood TCR clonality that fell below the median predicted better survival among the patients studied.

This material consisted of PBMCs, taken around atezolizumab (anti-PD-L1) treatment. The TCR sequence derives from a man in his sixties or seventies with urothelial cancer. The chain joins TRBV2 to TRBJ2-4, with TRBD2 matching 9 bases. The CDR3 reads CASSEFAGGGLAKNIQYF. CDR3 coding DNA: TGTGCCAGCAGTGAATTCGCGGGAGGGGGTCTAGCCAAAAACATTCAGTACTTC.